The clone carrying this T cell receptor delta chain was seen only a few times. Its target is unknown. V lost 2 bases, J lost 4 bases, and 25 bases stayed unmatched. The CDR3 consists of 21 residues. Germline CDR1 is TSWWSYY and CDR2 is QGS. The data are from a study of Vδ1+ human thymocytes. General study points: Thymic TRG and TRD repertoires appeared highly polyclonal.

Sequences come from RNA converted to cDNA by reverse transcription. Pooled V-gene forward primers with one constant-region reverse primer generated the CDR3 amplicons by multiplex PCR. TCRdb fed the multiplex PCR reads to CATT. In the table there are about 50,000 delta-chain clones, about 16% of which are singletons. Thymocytes were sorted as CD3+ TCRVdelta1+ TCRVdelta2- after alphabeta T cell depletion. This receptor was identified in a girl less than two years old who had congenital heart surgery. Sequenced material: Vdelta1+ gamma-delta thymocytes from the thymus. Specified subset: FACS-sorted CD3+ TCRalphabeta- TCRVdelta1+ TCRVdelta2- thymocytes. The chain has TRDV1 and TRDJ1; 7 bases map to TRDD3. The CDR3 coding sequence is TGTGCTCTTGGGGAAGACCTCCCAATTAGGGGGATCCGCAACCGAAACGATAAACTCATCTTT. The encoded protein is CALGEDLPIRGIRNRNDKLIF.